Listed here are 14 T cell receptor beta chains from one sample, sequenced in a study of blood T cell repertoires in COVID-19. TCRdb's table, derived via immunoSEQ multiplex PCR, lists solely in-frame clones and lacks some. This sample has fewer than 70,000 clones, with approximately 92% found just once. Specimen: peripheral blood. These receptors were taken from a man in his forties or fifties with acute or convalescent COVID-19.

In DNA form, the CDR3 reads TGTGCCAGCAGCTTAGAGAGCAAGCAGTACTTC. Its translation is CASSLESKQYF. This rearrangement joins TRBV7-2 to TRBJ2-7; D not certain. CDR3 length: 11 amino acids. The V end lost 1 base, the J end lost 8 bases, and 6 bases lay between the germline ends. The germline gives CDR1 SGHTA, CDR2 FQGNSA.

The chain links TRBV13 to TRBJ2-7; 10 nucleotides match TRBD2. Trimming removed 5 bases from V and 1 base from J; junction bases left unmatched: 11. This CDR3 is built from 17 residues. CDR1 PRHDT and CDR2 FYEKMQ come from the germline V gene (reference sequence). The CDR3 reads CASSKPAGLALSYEQYF. The CDR3 region has the DNA TGTGCCAGCAGCAAACCAGCGGGACTAGCGCTATCCTACGAGCAGTACTTC.

In its sample, this clone was seen once. This chain uses TRBV3-1 (or the pseudogene TRBV3-2) with TRBJ1-3; a possible D gene is TRBD1 (5 bases). V was trimmed by 0 bases and J by 0 bases, leaving 15 bases between them. The CDR3 length is 18 residues. The germline gives CDR1 LGHDT, CDR2 YNNKEL (reference sequence). The CDR3 coding sequence is TGTGCCAGCAGCCAAGACGCCCTAGGGGATCGCTCTGGAAACACCATATATTTT. Protein product: CASSQDALGDRSGNTIYF.

The table lists this clone with a count of one. This chain uses TRBV19 with TRBJ1-3; 9 positions agree with TRBD1. Germline V lookup: CDR1 LNHDA, CDR2 SQIVND (reference sequence). This CDR3 spans 14 amino acids. V was clipped by 10 bases and J by 0 bases; unmatched bases: 4. The CDR3 nucleotides read TGTGCCACGATGACAGGGGGCTCTGGAAACACCATATATTTT. Encoded protein: CATMTGGSGNTIYF.

V is TRBV5-4 and J is TRBJ2-1; tentative D call: TRBD1 (6 bases). The CDR3 contains 15 residues. Germline-derived CDR1 and CDR2 are SGHNT and YYREEE (reference sequence). V was trimmed by 4 bases and J by 8 bases, leaving 19 bases between them. As DNA, the CDR3 is TGTGCCAGCAGCCGGGGACCAAGCAAGGGGGATGAGCAGTTCTTC. Amino acids: CASSRGPSKGDEQFF. Full variable domain (outside the CDR3, taken from reference TRBV5-4 and TRBJ2-1): ETGVTQSPTHLIKTRGQQVTLRCSSQSGHNTVSWYQQALGQGPQFIFQYYREEENGRGNFPPRFSGLQFPNYSSELNVNALELDDSALYLCASSRGPSKGDEQFFGPGTRLTVL.

The V call is TRBV7-9, the J call TRBJ2-5; 9 positions match TRBD2. The V and J ends lost 7 bases and 1 base, in that order; junction bases with no gene match: 7. The germline V gene has CDR1 SEHNR and CDR2 FQNEAQ (reference sequence). The CDR3 totals 15 residues. In DNA form, the CDR3 reads TGTGCCAGCATAGAGCTAGCGGGGCTCCAAGAGACCCAGTACTTC. This encodes CASIELAGLQETQYF.

The rearrangement uses TRBV6-5 and TRBJ2-2; D gene ambiguous. Trimming stripped 2 bases from V and 0 bases from J, with 7 bases between. This CDR3 contains 15 residues. Germline V CDR1 and CDR2: MNHEY, SVGAGI. The CDR3: CASSYPTTNTGELFF. The CDR3 coding sequence is TGTGCCAGCAGTTACCCGACAACGAACACCGGGGAGCTGTTTTTT.

Concerning this clone: Sequence at one end of the junction differs from germline and may be a read error. This chain uses TRBV10-2 with TRBJ1-1; no clear D gene. This CDR3 is 11 amino acids long. Germline V gene data show CDR1 as WSHSY and CDR2 as SAAADI. In DNA, the CDR3 is TGCGCCAGCAGTGAGGGCGGCTATATTGTCTTT. Its translation is CASSEGGYIVF.

The V and J genes are TRBV5-6 and TRBJ2-7; tentatively, D is TRBD1 (5 bases). The V and J ends lost 0 bases and 5 bases respectively, with 18 bases between them. There are 16 residues in the CDR3. CDR1 SGHDT and CDR2 YYEEEE come from the germline V gene. The chain's CDR3 is CASSLANRQGYHEQYV. CDR3 nucleotide sequence: TGTGCCAGCAGCTTGGCCAATCGGCAGGGCTACCACGAGCAGTACGTC.

This clone turned up a few times. This rearrangement joins TRBV6-2 or TRBV6-3 to TRBJ1-5; D is undetermined. The CDR3 contains 14 residues. Germline assignment: CDR1 MNHEY and CDR2 SVGEGT. Trimming stripped 1 base from V and 2 bases from J, with 6 bases between. The CDR3 spells CASSYLVGNQPQHF. DNA of the CDR3: TGTGCCAGCAGTTACTTAGTGGGCAATCAGCCCCAGCATTTT.

The rearrangement joins TRBV6-2 or TRBV6-3 to TRBJ2-3; 9 nucleotides line up with TRBD2. The CDR3 totals 18 residues. Germline values: CDR1 MNHEY, CDR2 SVGEGT. The trim removed 2 bases at V and 1 base at J, leaving 10 bases unmatched. CDR3 coding DNA: TGTGCCAGCAGTTACCGCGGGCGGGAGGGCGAAGGCACAGATACGCAGTATTTT. It encodes CASSYRGREGEGTDTQYF.

This clone was picked up one time. J is TRBJ2-2 and V is TRBV9; weak D call: TRBD1 (5 bases). This CDR3 has 16 residues. Germline V gene data show CDR1 as SGDLS and CDR2 as YYNGEE. V lost 0 bases to trimming and J lost 2 bases, with 11 bases between them. The CDR3 sequence is CASSVVAGINTGELFF. In DNA, the CDR3 is TGTGCCAGCAGCGTAGTGGCAGGGATTAACACCGGGGAGCTGTTTTTT.

This chain's CDR3 is CASSLVGPGYEQYF. For the CDR3, the DNA is TGCGCCAGCAGCTTGGTGGGGCCAGGCTACGAGCAGTACTTC. The chain couples TRBV5-1 to TRBJ2-7, with D perhaps matching TRBD1 (5 bases). This CDR3 has 14 amino acids. The V end was cut by 0 bases, the J end by 3 bases, with 10 bases between. Germline loops: CDR1 SGHRS, CDR2 YFSETQ.

This clone was observed a few times. The V and J genes are TRBV5-4 and TRBJ1-3, with D perhaps matching TRBD1 (5 bases). The germline CDR1 and CDR2 sequences are SGHNT and YYREEE (reference sequence). The length of the CDR3 is 15 residues. V was trimmed by 2 bases and J by 3 bases, leaving 12 bases between them. Here the CDR3 DNA reads TGTGCCAGCAGCTTCAGCGGGGGGTTTGGAAACACCATATATTTT. Amino acid sequence: CASSFSGGFGNTIYF.